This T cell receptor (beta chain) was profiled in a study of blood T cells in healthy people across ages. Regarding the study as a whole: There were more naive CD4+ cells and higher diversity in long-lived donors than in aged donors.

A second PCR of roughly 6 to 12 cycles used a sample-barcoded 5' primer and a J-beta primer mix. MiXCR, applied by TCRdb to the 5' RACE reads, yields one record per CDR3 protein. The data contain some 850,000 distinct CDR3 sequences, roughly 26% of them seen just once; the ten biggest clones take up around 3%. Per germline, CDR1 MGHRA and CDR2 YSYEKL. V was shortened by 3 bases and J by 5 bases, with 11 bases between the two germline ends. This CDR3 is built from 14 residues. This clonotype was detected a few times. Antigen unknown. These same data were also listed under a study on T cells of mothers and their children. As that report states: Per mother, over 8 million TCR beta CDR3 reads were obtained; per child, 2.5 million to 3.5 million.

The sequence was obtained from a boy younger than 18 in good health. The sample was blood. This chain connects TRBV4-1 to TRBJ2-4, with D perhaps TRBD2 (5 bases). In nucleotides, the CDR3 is TGCGCCAGCAGCCATTTAAGGCGGGAAAACATTCAGTACTTC. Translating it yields CASSHLRRENIQYF.